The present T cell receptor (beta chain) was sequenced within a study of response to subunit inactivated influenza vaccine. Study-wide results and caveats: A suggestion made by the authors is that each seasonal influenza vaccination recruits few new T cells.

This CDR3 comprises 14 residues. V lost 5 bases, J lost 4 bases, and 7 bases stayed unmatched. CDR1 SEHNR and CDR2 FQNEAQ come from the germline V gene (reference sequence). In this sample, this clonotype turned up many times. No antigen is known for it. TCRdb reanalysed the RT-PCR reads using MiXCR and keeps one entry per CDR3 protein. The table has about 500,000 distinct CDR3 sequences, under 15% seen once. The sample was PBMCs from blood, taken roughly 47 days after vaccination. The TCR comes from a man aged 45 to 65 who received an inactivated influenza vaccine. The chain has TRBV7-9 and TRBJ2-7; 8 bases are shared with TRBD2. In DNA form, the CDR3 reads TGTGCCAGCAGCCCGACAGGCGGGAGGTACGAGCAGTACTTC. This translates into CASSPTGGRYEQYF.